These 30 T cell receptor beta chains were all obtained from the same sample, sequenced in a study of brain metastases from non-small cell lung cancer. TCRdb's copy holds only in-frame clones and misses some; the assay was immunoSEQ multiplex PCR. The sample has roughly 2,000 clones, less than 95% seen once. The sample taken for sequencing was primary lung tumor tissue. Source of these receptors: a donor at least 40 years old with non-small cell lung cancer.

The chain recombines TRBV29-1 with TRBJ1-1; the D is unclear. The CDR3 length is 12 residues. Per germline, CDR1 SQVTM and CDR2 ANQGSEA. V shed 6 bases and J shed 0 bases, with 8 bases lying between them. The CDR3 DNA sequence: TGCAGCGTACGGGGATTGAACACTGAAGCTTTCTTT. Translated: CSVRGLNTEAFF.

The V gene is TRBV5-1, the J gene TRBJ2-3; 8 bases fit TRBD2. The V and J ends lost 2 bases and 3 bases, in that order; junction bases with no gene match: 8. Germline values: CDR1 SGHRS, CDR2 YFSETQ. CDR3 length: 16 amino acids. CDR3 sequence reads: CASSLSGGAGTDTQYF. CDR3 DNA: TGCGCCAGCAGCTTATCCGGGGGGGCGGGTACAGATACGCAGTATTTT.

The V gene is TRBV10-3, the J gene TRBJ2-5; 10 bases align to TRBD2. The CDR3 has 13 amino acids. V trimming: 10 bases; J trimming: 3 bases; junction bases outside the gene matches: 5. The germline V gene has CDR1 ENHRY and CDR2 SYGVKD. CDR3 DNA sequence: TGTGCCACCCGGACTAGCGGAGAAGAGACCCAGTACTTC. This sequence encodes CATRTSGEETQYF.

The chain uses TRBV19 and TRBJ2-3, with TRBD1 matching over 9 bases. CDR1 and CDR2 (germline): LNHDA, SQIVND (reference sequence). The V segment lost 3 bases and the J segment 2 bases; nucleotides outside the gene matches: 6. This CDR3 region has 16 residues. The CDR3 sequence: CASSIYRTGDTDTQYF. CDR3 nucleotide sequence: TGTGCCAGTAGTATTTATCGGACAGGGGACACAGATACGCAGTATTTT.

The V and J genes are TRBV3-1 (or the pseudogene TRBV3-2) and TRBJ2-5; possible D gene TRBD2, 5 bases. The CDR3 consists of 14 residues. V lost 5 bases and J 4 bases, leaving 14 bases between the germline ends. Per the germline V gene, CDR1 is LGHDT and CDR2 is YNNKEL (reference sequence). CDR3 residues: CASSSLGGRETQYF. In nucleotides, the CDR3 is TGTGCCAGCAGCTCCCTGGGCGGGCGAGAGACCCAGTACTTC.

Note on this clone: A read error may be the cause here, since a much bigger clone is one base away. The CDR3 loop reads CTSSHGGLGYGYTF. CDR3 nucleotide sequence: TGTACCAGCAGCCATGGGGGGCTCGGCTATGGCTACACCTTC. The chain couples TRBV3-1 (or the pseudogene TRBV3-2) to TRBJ1-2, with D possibly matching TRBD1 (6 bases). The CDR3 is 14 residues long. Germline CDR1 LGHDT, CDR2 YNNKEL (reference sequence).

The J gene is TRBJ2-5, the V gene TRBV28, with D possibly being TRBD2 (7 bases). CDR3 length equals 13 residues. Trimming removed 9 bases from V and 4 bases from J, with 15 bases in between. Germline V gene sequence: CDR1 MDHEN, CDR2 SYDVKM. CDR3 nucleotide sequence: TGTGCCAGTCTAAGGGGGGGAGGAGAGACCCAGTACTTC. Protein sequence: CASLRGGGETQYF. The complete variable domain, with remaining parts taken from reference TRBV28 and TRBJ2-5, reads DVKVTQSSRYLVKRTGEKVFLECVQDMDHENMFWYRQDPGLGLRLIYFSYDVKMKEKGDIPEGYSVSREKKERFSLILESASTNQTSMYLCASLRGGGETQYFGPGTRLLVL.

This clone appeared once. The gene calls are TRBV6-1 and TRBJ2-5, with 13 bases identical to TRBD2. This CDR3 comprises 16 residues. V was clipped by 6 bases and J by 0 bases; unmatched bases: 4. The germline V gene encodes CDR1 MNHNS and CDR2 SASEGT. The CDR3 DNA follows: TGTGCCAGCAGCGAACTAGCGGGAGGGGACCAAGAGACCCAGTACTTC. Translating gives CASSELAGGDQETQYF.

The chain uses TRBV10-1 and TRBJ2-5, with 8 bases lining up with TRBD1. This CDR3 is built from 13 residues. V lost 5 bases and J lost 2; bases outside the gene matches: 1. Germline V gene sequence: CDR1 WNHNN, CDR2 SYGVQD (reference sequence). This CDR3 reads CASSRTGQETQYF. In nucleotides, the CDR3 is TGCGCCAGCAGTCGGACAGGGCAAGAGACCCAGTACTTC.

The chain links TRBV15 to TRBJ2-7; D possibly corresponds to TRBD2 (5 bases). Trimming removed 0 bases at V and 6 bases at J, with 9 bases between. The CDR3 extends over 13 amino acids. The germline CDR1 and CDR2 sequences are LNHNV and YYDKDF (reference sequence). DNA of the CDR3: TGTGCCACCAGCAGAGAGGACGGAGGCGAGCAGTACTTC. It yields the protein CATSREDGGEQYF. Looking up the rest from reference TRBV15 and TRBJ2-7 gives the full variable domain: DAMVIQNPRYQVTQFGKPVTLSCSQTLNHNVMYWYQQKSSQAPKLLFHYYDKDFNNEADTPDNFQSRRPNTSFCFLDIRSPGLGDTAMYLCATSREDGGEQYFGPGTRLTVT.

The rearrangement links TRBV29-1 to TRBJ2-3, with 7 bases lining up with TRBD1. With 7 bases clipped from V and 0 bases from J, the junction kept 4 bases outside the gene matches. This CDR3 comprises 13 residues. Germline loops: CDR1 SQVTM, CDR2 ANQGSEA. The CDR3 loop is CSGYRGSTDTQYF. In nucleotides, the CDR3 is TGCAGCGGCTACAGGGGAAGCACAGATACGCAGTATTTT.

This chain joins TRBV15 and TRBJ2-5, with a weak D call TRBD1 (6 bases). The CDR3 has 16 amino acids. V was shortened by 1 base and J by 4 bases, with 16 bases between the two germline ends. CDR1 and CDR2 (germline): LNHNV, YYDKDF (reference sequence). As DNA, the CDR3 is TGTGCCACCAGCAGAGGAGGGCGAGTAGGGGGAGAGACCCAGTACTTC. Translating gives CATSRGGRVGGETQYF. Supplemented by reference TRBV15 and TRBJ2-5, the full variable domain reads DAMVIQNPRYQVTQFGKPVTLSCSQTLNHNVMYWYQQKSSQAPKLLFHYYDKDFNNEADTPDNFQSRRPNTSFCFLDIRSPGLGDTAMYLCATSRGGRVGGETQYFGPGTRLLVL.

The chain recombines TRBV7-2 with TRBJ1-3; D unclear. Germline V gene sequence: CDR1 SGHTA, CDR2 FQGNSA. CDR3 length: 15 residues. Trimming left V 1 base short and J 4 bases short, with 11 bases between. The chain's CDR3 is CASSLDNGGGNTIYF. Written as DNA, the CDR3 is TGTGCCAGCAGCTTAGACAACGGAGGAGGAAACACCATATATTTT.

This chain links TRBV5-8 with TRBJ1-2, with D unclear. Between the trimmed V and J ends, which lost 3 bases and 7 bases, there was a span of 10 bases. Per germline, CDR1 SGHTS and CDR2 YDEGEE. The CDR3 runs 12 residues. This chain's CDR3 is CASSYSSSGYTF. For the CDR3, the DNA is TGTGCCAGCAGCTATAGCTCGAGTGGCTACACCTTC.

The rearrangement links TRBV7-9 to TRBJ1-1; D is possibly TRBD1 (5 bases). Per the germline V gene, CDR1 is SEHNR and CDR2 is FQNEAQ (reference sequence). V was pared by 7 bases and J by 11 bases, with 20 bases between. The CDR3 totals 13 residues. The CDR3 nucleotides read TGTGCCAGCATCCGGATCCAGGGTTCTATGGCTTTCTTT. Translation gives CASIRIQGSMAFF.

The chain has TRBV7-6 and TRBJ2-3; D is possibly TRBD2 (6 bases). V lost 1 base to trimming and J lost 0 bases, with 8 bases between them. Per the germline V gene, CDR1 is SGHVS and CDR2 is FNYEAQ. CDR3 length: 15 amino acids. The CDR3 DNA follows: TGTGCCAGCAGCTTAGGGGGGACTAGCACAGATACGCAGTATTTT. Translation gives CASSLGGTSTDTQYF.

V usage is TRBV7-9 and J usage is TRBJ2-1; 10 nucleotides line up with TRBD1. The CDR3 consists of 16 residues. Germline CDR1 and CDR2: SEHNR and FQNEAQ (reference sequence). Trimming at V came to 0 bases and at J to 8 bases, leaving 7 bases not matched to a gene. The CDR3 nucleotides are TGTGCCAGCAGCTTAGCTTGGGGGACAGGGGAGCATGAGCAGTTCTTC. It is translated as CASSLAWGTGEHEQFF.

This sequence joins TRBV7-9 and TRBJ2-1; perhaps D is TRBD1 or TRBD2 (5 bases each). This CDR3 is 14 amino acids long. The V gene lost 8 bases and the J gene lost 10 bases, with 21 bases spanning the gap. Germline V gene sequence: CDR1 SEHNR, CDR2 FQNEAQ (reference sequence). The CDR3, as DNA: TGTGCCAGCTCACGGGGCGGGCCTCAGCGGGAGCAGTTCTTC. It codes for CASSRGGPQREQFF.

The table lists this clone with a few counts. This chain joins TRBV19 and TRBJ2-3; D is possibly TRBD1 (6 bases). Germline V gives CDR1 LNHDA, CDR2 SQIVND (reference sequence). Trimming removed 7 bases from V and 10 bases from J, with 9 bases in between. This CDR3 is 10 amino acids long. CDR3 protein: CASMGAAQYF. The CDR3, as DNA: TGTGCCAGTATGGGGGCCGCGCAGTATTTT.

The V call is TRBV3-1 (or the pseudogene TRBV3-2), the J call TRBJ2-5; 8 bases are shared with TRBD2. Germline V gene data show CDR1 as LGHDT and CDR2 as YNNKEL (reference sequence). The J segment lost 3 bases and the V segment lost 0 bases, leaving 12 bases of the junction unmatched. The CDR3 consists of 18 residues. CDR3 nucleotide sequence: TGTGCCAGCAGCCAAGATAGGTCGCTAGCGGGTACTAAAGAGACCCAGTACTTC. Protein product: CASSQDRSLAGTKETQYF.

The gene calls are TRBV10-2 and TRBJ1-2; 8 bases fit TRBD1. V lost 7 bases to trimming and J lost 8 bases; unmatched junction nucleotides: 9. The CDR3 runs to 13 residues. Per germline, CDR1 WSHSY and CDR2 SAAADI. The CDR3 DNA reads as TGCGCCAGCACCGAACAGGGGGACCGGGGCTACACCTTC. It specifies CASTEQGDRGYTF.

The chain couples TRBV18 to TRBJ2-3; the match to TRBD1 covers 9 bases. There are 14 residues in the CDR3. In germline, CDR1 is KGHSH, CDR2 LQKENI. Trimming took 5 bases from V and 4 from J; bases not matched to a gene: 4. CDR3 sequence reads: CASSVTGGPDTQYF. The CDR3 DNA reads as TGTGCCAGCTCAGTCACAGGGGGCCCAGATACGCAGTATTTT.

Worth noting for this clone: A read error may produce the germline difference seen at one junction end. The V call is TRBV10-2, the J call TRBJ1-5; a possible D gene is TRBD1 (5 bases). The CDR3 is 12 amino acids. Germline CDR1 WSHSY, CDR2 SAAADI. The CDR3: CASSETQDKCVF. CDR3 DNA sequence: TGCGCCAGCAGTGAGACCCAGGACAAGTGTGTTTTT.

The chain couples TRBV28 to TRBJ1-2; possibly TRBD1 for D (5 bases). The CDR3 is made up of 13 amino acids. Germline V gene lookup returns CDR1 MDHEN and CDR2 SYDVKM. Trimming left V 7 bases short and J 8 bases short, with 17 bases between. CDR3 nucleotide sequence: TGTGCCAGCAACGGTGGGACCGACTCCGGCTACACCTTC. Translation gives CASNGGTDSGYTF.

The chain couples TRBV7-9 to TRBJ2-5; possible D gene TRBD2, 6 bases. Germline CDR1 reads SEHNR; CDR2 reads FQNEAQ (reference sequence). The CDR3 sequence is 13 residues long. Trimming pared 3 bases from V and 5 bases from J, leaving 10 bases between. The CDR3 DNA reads TGTGCCAGCAGCTTCGACGGGAGTGAGACCCAGTACTTC. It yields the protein CASSFDGSETQYF.

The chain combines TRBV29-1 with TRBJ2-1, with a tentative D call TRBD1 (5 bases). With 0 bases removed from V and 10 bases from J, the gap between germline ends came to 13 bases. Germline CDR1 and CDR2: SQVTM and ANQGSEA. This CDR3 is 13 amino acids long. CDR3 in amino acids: CSVEDLHRSEQFF. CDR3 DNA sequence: TGCAGCGTTGAAGATCTTCACAGGTCGGAGCAGTTCTTC.

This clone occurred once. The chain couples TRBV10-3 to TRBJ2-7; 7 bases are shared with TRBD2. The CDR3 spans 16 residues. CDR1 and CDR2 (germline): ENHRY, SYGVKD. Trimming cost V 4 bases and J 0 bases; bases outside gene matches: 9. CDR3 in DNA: TGTGCCATCAGTGGCGGACTAGTATCGTCCTCCTACGAGCAGTACTTC. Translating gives CAISGGLVSSSYEQYF.

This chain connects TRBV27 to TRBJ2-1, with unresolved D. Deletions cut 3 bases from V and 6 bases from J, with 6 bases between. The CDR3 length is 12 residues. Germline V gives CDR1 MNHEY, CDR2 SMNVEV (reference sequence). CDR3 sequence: CASSFDPNEQFF. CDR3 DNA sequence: TGTGCCAGCAGTTTTGACCCCAATGAGCAGTTCTTC.

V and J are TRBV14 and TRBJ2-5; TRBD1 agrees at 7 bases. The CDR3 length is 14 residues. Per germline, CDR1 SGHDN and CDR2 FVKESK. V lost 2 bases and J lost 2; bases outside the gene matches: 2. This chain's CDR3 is CASSQNRGQETQYF. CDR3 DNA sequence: TGTGCCAGCAGCCAAAACAGGGGACAAGAGACCCAGTACTTC.

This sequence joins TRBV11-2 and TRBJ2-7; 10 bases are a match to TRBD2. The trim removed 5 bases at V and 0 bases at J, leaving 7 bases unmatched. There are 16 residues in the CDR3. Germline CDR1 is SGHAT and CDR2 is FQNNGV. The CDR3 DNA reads TGTGCCAGCAGCCCGATCAGCGGGGGGGCCTCCTACGAGCAGTACTTC. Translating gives CASSPISGGASYEQYF.